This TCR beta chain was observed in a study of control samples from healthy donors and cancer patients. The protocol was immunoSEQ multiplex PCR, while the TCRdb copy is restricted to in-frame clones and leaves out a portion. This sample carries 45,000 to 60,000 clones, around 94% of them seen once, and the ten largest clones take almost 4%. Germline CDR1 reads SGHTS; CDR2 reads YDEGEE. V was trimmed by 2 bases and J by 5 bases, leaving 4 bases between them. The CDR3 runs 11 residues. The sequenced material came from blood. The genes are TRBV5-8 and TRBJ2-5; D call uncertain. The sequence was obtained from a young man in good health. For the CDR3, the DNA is TGTGCCAGCAGCTTCGGTGAGACCCAGTACTTC. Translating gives CASSFGETQYF.